A single sample gave rise to the 5 T cell receptor beta chains below, sequenced in a study of identifying expanded T cells in peripheral blood (dated by TCRdb to between 2018 and 2020). The library was obtained by the immunoSEQ multiplex PCR assay. TCRdb re-hosts the immuneACCESS table, in-frame sequences only. Its copies lack some clones; in the studies checked, an unresolved V gene accounts for under half of them, and the cause for the rest is not known. The sample table holds about 100,000 clones, of which approximately 90% were seen once. The ten largest clones represent about 18% of the sample. The material sequenced was blood. These receptors were obtained from a person between 18 and 75 years old in good health.

This chain links TRBV7-8 with TRBJ1-2; D ambiguous. Trimming pared 5 bases from V and 2 bases from J, leaving 18 bases between. CDR3 size: 16 residues. Germline lookup yields CDR1 SGHVS and CDR2 FQNEAQ. The CDR3 loop is CASSHKVEGANYGYTF. CDR3 bases: TGTGCCAGCAGCCACAAGGTTGAGGGCGCGAACTATGGCTACACCTTC.

This clone is a singleton in its sample. The chain is built from TRBV19 and TRBJ1-2; D ambiguous. V was cut by 7 bases and J by 1 base, with 13 bases left in between. CDR1 and CDR2 (germline): LNHDA, SQIVND (reference sequence). This CDR3 has 14 amino acids. CDR3 nucleotides: TGTGCCAGTACCCTAGGACTAAATAACTATGGCTACACCTTC. Encoded protein: CASTLGLNNYGYTF.

This rearrangement joins TRBV7-2 to TRBJ2-3; 12 bases agree with TRBD1. Looked up from germline, CDR1 is SGHTA and CDR2 is FQGNSA. J was trimmed by 7 bases and V by 0 bases; bases with no gene match: 5. The CDR3 is made up of 16 amino acids. The CDR3 coding sequence is TGTGCCAGCAGCTTAGCGCGGGGACAGGGGGCTTATACGCAGTATTTT. Amino acid sequence: CASSLARGQGAYTQYF.

Remarks on this clone: Other DNA sequences in this specimen translate into the identical CDR3. V is TRBV5-4 and J is TRBJ2-3; D perhaps matches TRBD2 (5 bases). This CDR3 has 16 residues. Germline values: CDR1 SGHNT, CDR2 YYREEE (reference sequence). The V gene lost 3 bases and the J gene lost 0 bases, with 14 bases spanning the gap. CDR3 coding DNA: TGTGCCAGCAGCTCTAGGACTCGTGCTAGCACAGATACGCAGTATTTT. Translated: CASSSRTRASTDTQYF.

The genes are TRBV11-2 and TRBJ2-1; TRBD1 matches 8 bases. After removal of 6 bases from V and 2 bases from J, the junction contained 6 bases not matched to a gene. The CDR3 is 15 residues long. The germline CDR1 and CDR2 sequences are SGHAT and FQNNGV. Here the CDR3 reads CASRRPGGPYNEQFF. CDR3 nucleotides: TGTGCCAGCAGGCGTCCAGGGGGCCCCTACAATGAGCAGTTCTTC.